Each of the 18 T cell receptor beta chains below was sequenced from the same sample in a study of CD4 T cells in lung cancer (dated by TCRdb to between 2018 and 2021). Library generation was performed with the immunoSEQ multiplex PCR assay. TCRdb took this table from immuneACCESS and kept in-frame rearrangements with V and J called. Such tables lack part of the clones; where checked against another copy, unresolved V genes explain under half of the gap, and the rest is unexplained. For this sample there are about 1,200 clones; less than 70% appear just once. 55% to 75% of the sample goes to the ten largest clones. Tumor-infiltrating lymphocyte cultures were grown for about 38 days from 6-12 tumor fragments in high-dose IL2 (around 5,700 U/mL). For these TCRs, the target antigens are not known. Specimen: cultured cells derived from lung. The receptors derive from a woman aged 55-75 years with non-small cell lung cancer.

This chain uses TRBV6-1 with TRBJ2-2, with 8 bases that match TRBD2. Germline-derived CDR1 and CDR2 are MNHNS and SASEGT. With 5 bases clipped from V and 7 bases from J, the junction kept 9 bases outside the gene matches. This CDR3 contains 15 residues. The CDR3 spells CASSTSGPDGGELFF. Here the CDR3 DNA reads TGTGCCAGCAGTACTAGCGGCCCGGACGGCGGGGAGCTGTTTTTT.

In its sample, this clone ranks as large. The chain employs TRBV7-6 and TRBJ2-7; 7 bases fit TRBD2. V lost 5 bases and J lost 6; bases outside the gene matches: 13. This CDR3 contains 15 residues. The germline V gene encodes CDR1 SGHVS and CDR2 FNYEAQ. CDR3 in amino acids: CASSPRDGGGSEQYF. The CDR3, as DNA: TGTGCCAGCAGCCCTCGGGATGGCGGGGGTAGCGAGCAGTACTTC. Based on the CDR3 plus reference TRBV7-6 and TRBJ2-7, the full variable domain is GAGVSQSPRYKVTKRGQDVALRCDPISGHVSLYWYRQALGQGPEFLTYFNYEAQQDKSGLPNDRFSAERPEGSISTLTIQRTEQRDSAMYRCASSPRDGGGSEQYFGPGTRLTVT.

The rearrangement uses TRBV5-5 and TRBJ1-5; no clear D gene. Germline V gene sequence: CDR1 SGHKS, CDR2 YYEKEE (reference sequence). Trimming took off 0 bases at V and 4 bases at J, with 5 bases between the two ends. This CDR3 spans 13 amino acids. In nucleotides, the CDR3 is TGTGCCAGCAGCTTGGAGGATAATCAGCCCCAGCATTTT. Amino acid sequence: CASSLEDNQPQHF.

The chain has TRBV7-8 and TRBJ2-7; unclear D gene. Deletions cut 1 base from V and 0 bases from J, with 10 bases between. This CDR3 contains 15 residues. Germline V gene lookup returns CDR1 SGHVS and CDR2 FQNEAQ. CDR3 residues: CASSLGPQSSYEQYF. The DNA of the CDR3 is TGTGCCAGCAGCTTAGGTCCCCAGAGCTCCTACGAGCAGTACTTC.

The J gene is TRBJ2-2, the V gene TRBV19; the D is unclear. Germline CDR1 LNHDA, CDR2 SQIVND (reference sequence). The V end was cut by 3 bases, the J end by 6 bases, with 14 bases between. The CDR3 spans 15 residues. The chain's CDR3 is CASSILQNRAGELFF. In nucleotides, the CDR3 is TGTGCCAGTAGTATTTTGCAAAATAGAGCCGGGGAGCTGTTTTTT.

This clone was counted once. A much larger clone differs by one base, so this may be a read error. This chain uses TRBV2 with TRBJ2-7, with D possibly TRBD2 on 7 matching bases. Germline loops: CDR1 SNHLY, CDR2 FYNNEI. CDR3 size: 13 residues. The CDR3 DNA reads TGCGCCAGCAGCCAGACACGGGGGGCCCCCAGGAACTTC. Protein sequence: CASSQTRGAPRNF.

This chain uses TRBV28 with TRBJ1-6, with D possibly TRBD1 on 5 matching bases. The CDR3 contains 14 residues. V dropped 1 base and J dropped 6 bases, with 7 bases sitting between them. CDR1 MDHEN and CDR2 SYDVKM come from the germline V gene. The CDR3 region has the DNA TGTGCCAGCAGTTTATTAGGGGCTAATTCACCCCTCCACTTT. Translated: CASSLLGANSPLHF.

This sequence joins TRBV11-2 and TRBJ2-4; 7 positions match TRBD2. This CDR3 spans 14 amino acids. The trim removed 5 bases at V and 9 bases at J, leaving 10 bases unmatched. CDR1 and CDR2 (germline): SGHAT, FQNNGV. CDR3 in DNA: TGTGCCAGCAGCGTCCAAATCCCGGGGGGCATTCAGTACTTC. Protein product: CASSVQIPGGIQYF.

This chain joins TRBV4-1 and TRBJ2-5, with 14 nucleotides matching TRBD2. In germline, CDR1 is MGHRA, CDR2 YSYEKL. The CDR3 sequence is 19 residues long. After removal of 3 bases from V and 2 bases from J, the junction contained 11 bases not matched to a gene. The CDR3 sequence: CASSHPGLAGGPNQETQYF. CDR3 nucleotides: TGCGCCAGCAGCCACCCCGGACTAGCGGGGGGCCCGAATCAAGAGACCCAGTACTTC.

The chain links TRBV9 to TRBJ2-3; D is uncertain. With 2 bases removed from V and 9 bases from J, the gap between germline ends came to 13 bases. Germline loops: CDR1 SGDLS, CDR2 YYNGEE. The CDR3 loop spans 13 amino acids. CDR3 region: CASSVGYNPTQYF. DNA for the CDR3: TGTGCCAGCAGCGTGGGATACAACCCGACGCAGTATTTT.

The chain is built from TRBV12-5 and TRBJ2-7, with 12 bases fitting TRBD2. The CDR3 is 17 residues long. V dropped 6 bases and J dropped 3; count of bases not matched to a gene: 12. Germline V lookup: CDR1 LGHNT, CDR2 FRNRAP. The CDR3 loop is CASGGGLAGSAHYEQYF. For the CDR3, the DNA is TGTGCTAGTGGCGGGGGACTAGCGGGTTCCGCCCACTACGAGCAGTACTTC.

This clone is categorized as medium-sized. The genes are TRBV6-1 and TRBJ1-6; D call uncertain. Germline V gene sequence: CDR1 MNHNS, CDR2 SASEGT. This CDR3 is built from 14 residues. Trimming took 3 bases from V and 11 from J, leaving 14 bases between them. Here the CDR3 reads CASSEDLLRPPLHF. CDR3 sequence (DNA): TGTGCCAGCAGTGAGGATCTCCTGCGTCCACCCCTCCACTTT.

Judged by abundance, this clone is medium-sized. This chain connects TRBV7-2 to TRBJ2-2; 11 bases are a match to TRBD2. CDR1 SGHTA and CDR2 FQGNSA come from the germline V gene. V shed 4 bases and J 7 bases; nucleotides not matched to a gene: 14. The CDR3 contains 18 residues. CDR3 nucleotides: TGTGCCAGCAGCTCCCGGGCTAGCGGGGGGCACTCGAACGGGGAGCTGTTTTTT. As protein: CASSSRASGGHSNGELFF.

The chain employs TRBV2 and TRBJ2-7; a possible D gene is TRBD1 (8 bases). This CDR3 contains 14 residues. V shed 6 bases and J shed 6 bases, with 18 bases lying between them. Germline CDR1 SNHLY, CDR2 FYNNEI. Here the CDR3 reads CASRGGQGAIEQYF. CDR3 DNA sequence: TGTGCCAGCAGGGGGGGGCAGGGGGCCATCGAGCAGTACTTC.

The rearrangement links TRBV18 to TRBJ2-3, with a weak D call TRBD2 (6 bases). Germline lookup yields CDR1 KGHSH and CDR2 LQKENI. Between the trimmed V and J ends, which lost 0 bases and 2 bases, there was a span of 12 bases. This CDR3 contains 16 residues. This CDR3 is CASSPPIGGATDTQYF. As DNA, the CDR3 is TGTGCCAGCTCACCACCTATCGGCGGGGCCACAGATACGCAGTATTTT.

This rearrangement joins TRBV27 to TRBJ2-2; the D gene is possibly TRBD2 (6 bases). Between the trimmed V and J ends, which lost 9 bases and 8 bases, there was a span of 16 bases. CDR1 and CDR2 from the germline V gene are MNHEY and SMNVEV (reference sequence). The CDR3 extends over 13 amino acids. The DNA of the CDR3 is TGTGCCAGTTTGTCCGGGGAGGCGGGGGAGCTGTTTTTT. It encodes CASLSGEAGELFF.

The V gene is TRBV14, the J gene TRBJ1-1; 8 bases fit TRBD1. Germline CDR1 SGHDN, CDR2 FVKESK. The junction had 7 bases not matched to a gene; V was cut back by 2 bases and J by 5 bases. The CDR3 spans 15 residues. In DNA form, the CDR3 reads TGTGCCAGCAGCCAACAGGGGGCTGTTGGGACTGAAGCTTTCTTT. Protein sequence: CASSQQGAVGTEAFF.

The chain is built from TRBV18 and TRBJ1-2; no reliable D call. Trimming took 4 bases from V and 3 from J, leaving 12 bases between them. This CDR3 spans 14 amino acids. Germline V gene lookup returns CDR1 KGHSH and CDR2 LQKENI. CDR3 loop: CASSRSITDYGYTF. DNA of the CDR3: TGTGCCAGCTCACGGTCTATAACGGACTATGGCTACACCTTC.